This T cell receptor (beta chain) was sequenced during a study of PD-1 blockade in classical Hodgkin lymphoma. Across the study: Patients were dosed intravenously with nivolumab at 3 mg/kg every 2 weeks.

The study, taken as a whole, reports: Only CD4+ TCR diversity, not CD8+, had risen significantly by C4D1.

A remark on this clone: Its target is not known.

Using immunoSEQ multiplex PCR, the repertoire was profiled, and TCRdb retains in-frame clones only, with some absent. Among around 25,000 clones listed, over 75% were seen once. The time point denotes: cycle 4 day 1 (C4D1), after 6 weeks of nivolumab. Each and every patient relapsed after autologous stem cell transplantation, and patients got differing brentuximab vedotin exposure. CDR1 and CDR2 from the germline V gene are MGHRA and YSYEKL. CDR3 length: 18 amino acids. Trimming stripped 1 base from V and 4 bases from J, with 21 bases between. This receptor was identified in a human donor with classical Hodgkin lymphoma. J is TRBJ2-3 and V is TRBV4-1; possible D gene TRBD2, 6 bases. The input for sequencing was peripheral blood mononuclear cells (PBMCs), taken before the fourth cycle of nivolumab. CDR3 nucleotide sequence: TGCGCCAGCAGCCAAGGGTGGGGGGAGGCGATTCGCGCAGATACGCAGTATTTT. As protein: CASSQGWGEAIRADTQYF.